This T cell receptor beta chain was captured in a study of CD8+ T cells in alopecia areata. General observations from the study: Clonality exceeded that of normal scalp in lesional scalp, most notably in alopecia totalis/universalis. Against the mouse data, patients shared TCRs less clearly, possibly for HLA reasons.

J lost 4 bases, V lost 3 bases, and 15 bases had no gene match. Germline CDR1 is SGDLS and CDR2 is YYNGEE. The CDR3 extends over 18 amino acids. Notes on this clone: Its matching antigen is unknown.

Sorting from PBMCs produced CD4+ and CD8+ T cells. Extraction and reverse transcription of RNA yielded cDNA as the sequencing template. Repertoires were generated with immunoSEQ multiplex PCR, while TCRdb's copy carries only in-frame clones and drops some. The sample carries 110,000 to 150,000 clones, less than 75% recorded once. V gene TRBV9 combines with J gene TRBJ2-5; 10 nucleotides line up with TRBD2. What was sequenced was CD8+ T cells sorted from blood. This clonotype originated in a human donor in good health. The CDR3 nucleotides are TGTGCCAGCAGCGCGTCTAGCGGGAGCCTCCTCCAGGGAGAGACCCAGTACTTC. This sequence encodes CASSASSGSLLQGETQYF.